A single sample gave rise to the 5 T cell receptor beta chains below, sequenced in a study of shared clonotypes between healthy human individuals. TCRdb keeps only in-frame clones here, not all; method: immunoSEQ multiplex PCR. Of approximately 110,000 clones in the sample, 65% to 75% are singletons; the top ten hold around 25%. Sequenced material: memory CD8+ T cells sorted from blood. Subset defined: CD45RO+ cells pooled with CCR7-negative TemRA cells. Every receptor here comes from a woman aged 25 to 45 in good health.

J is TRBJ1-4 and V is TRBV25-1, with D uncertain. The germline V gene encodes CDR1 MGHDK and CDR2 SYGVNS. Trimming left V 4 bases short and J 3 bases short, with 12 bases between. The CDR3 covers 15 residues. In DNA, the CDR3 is TGTGCCAGCAGTGTTTCGGGGTCGGCTAATGAAAAACTGTTTTTT. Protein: CASSVSGSANEKLFF. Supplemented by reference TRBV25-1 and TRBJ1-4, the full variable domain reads EADIYQTPRYLVIGTGKKITLECSQTMGHDKMYWYQQDPGMELHLIHYSYGVNSTEKGDLSSESTVSRIRTEHFPLTLESARPSHTSQYLCASSVSGSANEKLFFGSGTQLSVL.

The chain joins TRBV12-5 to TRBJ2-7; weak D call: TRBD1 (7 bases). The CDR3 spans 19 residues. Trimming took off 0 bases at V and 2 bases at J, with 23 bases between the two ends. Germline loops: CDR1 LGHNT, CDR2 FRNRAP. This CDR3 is CASGLVRPLRGWTTYEQYF. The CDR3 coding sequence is TGTGCTAGTGGTTTGGTAAGGCCCCTCAGGGGGTGGACTACCTACGAGCAGTACTTC.

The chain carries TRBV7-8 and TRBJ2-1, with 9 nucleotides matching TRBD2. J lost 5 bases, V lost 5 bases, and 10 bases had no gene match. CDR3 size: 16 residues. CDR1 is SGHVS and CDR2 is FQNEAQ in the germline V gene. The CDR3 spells CASSPFVVAGDNEQFF. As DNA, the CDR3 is TGTGCCAGCAGCCCCTTTGTGGTAGCGGGAGACAATGAGCAGTTCTTC.

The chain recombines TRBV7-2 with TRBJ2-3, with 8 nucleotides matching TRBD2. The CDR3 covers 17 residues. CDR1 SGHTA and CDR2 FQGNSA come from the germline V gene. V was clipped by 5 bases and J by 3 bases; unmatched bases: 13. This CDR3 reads CASSPLGQREPTDTQYF. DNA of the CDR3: TGTGCCAGCAGCCCCCTGGGGCAGCGGGAGCCGACAGATACGCAGTATTTT.

CDR3 sequence: CASSEPPYSGLEQFF. The CDR3 DNA reads as TGCGCCAGCAGTGAGCCACCGTATAGTGGGTTGGAGCAGTTCTTC. The chain uses TRBV10-1 and TRBJ2-1; D ambiguous. The germline V gene encodes CDR1 WNHNN and CDR2 SYGVQD (reference sequence). The V gene lost 2 bases and the J gene lost 10 bases, with 18 bases spanning the gap. CDR3 length equals 15 residues.